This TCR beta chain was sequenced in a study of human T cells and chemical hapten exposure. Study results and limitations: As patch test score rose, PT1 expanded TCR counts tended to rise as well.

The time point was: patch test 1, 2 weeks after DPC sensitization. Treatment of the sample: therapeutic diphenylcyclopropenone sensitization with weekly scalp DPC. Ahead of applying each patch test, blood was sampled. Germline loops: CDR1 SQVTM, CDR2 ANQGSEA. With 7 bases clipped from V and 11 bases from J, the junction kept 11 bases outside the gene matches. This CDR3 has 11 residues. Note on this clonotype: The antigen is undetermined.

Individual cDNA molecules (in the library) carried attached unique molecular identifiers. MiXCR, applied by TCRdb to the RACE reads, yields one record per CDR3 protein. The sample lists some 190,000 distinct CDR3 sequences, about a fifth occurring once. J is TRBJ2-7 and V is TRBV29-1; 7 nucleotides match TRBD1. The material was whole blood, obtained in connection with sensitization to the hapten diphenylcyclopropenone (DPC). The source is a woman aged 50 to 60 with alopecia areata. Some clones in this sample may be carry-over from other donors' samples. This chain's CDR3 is CSGHRGTVEYF. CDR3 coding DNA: TGCAGCGGACACAGAGGGACAGTCGAGTACTTC.